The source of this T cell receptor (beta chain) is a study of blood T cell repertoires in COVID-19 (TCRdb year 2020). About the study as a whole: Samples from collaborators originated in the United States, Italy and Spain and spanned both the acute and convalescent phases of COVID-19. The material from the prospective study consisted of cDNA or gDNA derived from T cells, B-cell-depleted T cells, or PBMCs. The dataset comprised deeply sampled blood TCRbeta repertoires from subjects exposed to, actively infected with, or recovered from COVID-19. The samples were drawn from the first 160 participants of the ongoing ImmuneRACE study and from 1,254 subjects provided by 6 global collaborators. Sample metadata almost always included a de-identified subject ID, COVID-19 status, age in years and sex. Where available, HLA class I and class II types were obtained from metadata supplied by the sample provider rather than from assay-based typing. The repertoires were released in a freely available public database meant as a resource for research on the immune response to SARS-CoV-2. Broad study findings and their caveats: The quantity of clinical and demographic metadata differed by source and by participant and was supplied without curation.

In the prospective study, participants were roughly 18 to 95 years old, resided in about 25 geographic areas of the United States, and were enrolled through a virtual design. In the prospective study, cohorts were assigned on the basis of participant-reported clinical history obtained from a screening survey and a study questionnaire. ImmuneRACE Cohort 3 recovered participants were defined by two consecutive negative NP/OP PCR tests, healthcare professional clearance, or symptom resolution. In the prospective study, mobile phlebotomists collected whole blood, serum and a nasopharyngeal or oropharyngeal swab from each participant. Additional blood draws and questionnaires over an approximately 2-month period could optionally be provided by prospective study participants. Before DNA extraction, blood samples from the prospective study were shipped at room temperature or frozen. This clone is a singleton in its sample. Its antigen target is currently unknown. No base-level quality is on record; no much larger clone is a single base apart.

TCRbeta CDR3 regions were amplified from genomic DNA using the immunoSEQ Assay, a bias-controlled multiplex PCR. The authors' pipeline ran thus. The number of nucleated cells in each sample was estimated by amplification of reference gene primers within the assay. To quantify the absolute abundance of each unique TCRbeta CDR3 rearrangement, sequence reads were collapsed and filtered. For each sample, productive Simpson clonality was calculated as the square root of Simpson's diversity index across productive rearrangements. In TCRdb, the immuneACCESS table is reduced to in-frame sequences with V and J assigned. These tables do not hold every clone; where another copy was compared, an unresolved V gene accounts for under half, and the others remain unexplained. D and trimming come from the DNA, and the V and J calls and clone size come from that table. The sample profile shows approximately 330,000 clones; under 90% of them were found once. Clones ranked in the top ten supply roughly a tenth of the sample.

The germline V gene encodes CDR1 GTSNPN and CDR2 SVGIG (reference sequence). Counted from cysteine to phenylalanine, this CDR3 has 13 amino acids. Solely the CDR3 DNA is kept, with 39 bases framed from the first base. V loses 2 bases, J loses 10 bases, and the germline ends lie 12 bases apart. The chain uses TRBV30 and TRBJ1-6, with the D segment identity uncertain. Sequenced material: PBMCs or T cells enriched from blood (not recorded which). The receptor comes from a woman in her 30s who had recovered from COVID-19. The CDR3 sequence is CAWSTSGFSPLHF. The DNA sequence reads TGTGCCTGGAGTACCTCGGGATTCTCACCCCTCCACTTT.